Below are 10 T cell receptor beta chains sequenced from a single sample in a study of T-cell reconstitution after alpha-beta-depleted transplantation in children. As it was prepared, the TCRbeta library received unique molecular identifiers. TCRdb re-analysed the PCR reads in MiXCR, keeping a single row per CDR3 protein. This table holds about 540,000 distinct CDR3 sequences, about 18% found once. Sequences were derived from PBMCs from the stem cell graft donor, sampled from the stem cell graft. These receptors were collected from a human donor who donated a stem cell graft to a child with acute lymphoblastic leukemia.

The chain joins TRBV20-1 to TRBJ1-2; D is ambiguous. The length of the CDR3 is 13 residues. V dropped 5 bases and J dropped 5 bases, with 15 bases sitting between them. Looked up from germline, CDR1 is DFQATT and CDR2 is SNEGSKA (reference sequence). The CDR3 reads CSALRPARYGYTF. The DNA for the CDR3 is TGCAGTGCTCTCAGACCCGCCAGATATGGCTACACCTTC.

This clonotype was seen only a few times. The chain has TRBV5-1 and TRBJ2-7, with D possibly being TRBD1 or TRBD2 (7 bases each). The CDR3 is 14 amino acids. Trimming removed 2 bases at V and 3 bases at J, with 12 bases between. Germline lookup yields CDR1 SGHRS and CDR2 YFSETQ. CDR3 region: CASSFRGGNYEQYF. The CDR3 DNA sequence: TGCGCCAGCAGCTTCAGGGGGGGAAACTACGAGCAGTACTTC.

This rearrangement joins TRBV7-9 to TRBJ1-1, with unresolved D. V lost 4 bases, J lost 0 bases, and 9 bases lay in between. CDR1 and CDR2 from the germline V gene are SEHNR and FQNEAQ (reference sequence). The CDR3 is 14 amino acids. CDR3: CASSSGEMNTEAFF. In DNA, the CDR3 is TGTGCCAGCAGCTCCGGGGAGATGAACACTGAAGCTTTCTTT. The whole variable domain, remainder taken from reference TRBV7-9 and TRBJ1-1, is DTGVSQNPRHKITKRGQNVTFRCDPISEHNRLYWYRQTLGQGPEFLTYFQNEAQLEKSRLLSDRFSAERPKGSFSTLEIQRTEQGDSAMYLCASSSGEMNTEAFFGQGTRLTVV.

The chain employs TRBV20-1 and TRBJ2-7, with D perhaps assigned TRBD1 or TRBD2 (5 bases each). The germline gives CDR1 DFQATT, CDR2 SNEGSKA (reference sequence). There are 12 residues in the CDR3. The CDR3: CSTYGGSYEQYF. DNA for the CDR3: TGCAGCACCTATGGGGGCTCCTACGAGCAGTACTTC.

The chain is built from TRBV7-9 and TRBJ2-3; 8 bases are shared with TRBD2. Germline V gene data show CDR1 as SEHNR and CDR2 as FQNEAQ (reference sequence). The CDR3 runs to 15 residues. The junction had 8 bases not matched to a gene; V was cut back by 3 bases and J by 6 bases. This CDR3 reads CASSFLGTSYDTQYF. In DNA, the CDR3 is TGTGCCAGCAGCTTCCTCGGGACTAGTTACGATACGCAGTATTTT. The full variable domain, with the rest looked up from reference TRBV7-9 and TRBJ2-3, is DTGVSQNPRHKITKRGQNVTFRCDPISEHNRLYWYRQTLGQGPEFLTYFQNEAQLEKSRLLSDRFSAERPKGSFSTLEIQRTEQGDSAMYLCASSFLGTSYDTQYFGPGTRLTVL.

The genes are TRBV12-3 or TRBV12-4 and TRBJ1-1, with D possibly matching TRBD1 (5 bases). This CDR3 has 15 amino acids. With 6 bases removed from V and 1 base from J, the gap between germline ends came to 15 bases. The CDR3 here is CASRPVQGRNTEAFF. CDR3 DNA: TGTGCCAGCAGACCAGTTCAGGGTAGGAACACTGAAGCTTTCTTT.

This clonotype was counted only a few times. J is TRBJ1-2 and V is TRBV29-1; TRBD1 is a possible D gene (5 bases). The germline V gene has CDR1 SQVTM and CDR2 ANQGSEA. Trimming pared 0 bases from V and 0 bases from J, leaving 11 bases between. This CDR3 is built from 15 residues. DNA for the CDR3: TGCAGCGTTGAAGATGGGGCCAGAGCTAACTATGGCTACACCTTC. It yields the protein CSVEDGARANYGYTF.

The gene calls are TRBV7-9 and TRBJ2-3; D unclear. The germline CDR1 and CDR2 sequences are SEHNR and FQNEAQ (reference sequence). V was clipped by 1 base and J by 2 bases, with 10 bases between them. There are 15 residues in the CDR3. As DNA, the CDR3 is TGTGCCAGCAGCTTAGAGGCAGATCACACAGATACGCAGTATTTT. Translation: CASSLEADHTDTQYF.

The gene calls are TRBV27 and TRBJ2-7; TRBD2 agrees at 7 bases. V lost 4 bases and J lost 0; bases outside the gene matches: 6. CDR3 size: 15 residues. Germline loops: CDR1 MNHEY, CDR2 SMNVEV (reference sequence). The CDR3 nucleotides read TGTGCCAGCAGTTGGGCGGGAGCCAGCTCCTACGAGCAGTACTTC. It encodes CASSWAGASSYEQYF.

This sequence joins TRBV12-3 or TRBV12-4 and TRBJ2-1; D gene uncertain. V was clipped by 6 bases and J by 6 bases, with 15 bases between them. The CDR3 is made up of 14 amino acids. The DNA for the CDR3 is TGTGCCAGCAGCCCCATTGGTCGTAGCAATGAGCAGTTCTTC. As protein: CASSPIGRSNEQFF.